This T cell receptor (beta chain) comes out of a study of vaccination and CD4 T cells after COVID-19. Across the study: Control cultures used a CEFX viral epitope pool, an HIV-1 Nef peptide pool, or no peptide.

In germline, CDR1 is KGHDR, CDR2 SFDVKD. Deletions cut 0 bases from V and 10 bases from J, with 15 bases between. This CDR3 has 15 amino acids. Notes on this clonotype: The antigen remains unidentified.

CD4+ T cells that had been cultured provided DNA sequenced with the Oncomine TCR Beta short-read assay. TCRdb reprocessed the PCR reads with MiXCR, giving one entry per CDR3 protein. In the table there are 10,000 to 15,000 distinct CDR3 sequences, approximately 50% of which are singletons. The treatment here: roughly 11-day PBMC culture with coronavirus spike peptide pools or control peptides (ViraFEST assay). Specimen: CD4+ T cells from blood, cultured in vitro. This sequence joins TRBV24-1 and TRBJ2-1, with D maybe TRBD2 (6 bases). The source of this sequence is a human donor who had recovered from COVID-19. In nucleotides, the CDR3 is TGTGCCACCAGTGATTTGCGAACGGGAGAGGAAGAGCAGTTCTTC. It encodes CATSDLRTGEEEQFF.